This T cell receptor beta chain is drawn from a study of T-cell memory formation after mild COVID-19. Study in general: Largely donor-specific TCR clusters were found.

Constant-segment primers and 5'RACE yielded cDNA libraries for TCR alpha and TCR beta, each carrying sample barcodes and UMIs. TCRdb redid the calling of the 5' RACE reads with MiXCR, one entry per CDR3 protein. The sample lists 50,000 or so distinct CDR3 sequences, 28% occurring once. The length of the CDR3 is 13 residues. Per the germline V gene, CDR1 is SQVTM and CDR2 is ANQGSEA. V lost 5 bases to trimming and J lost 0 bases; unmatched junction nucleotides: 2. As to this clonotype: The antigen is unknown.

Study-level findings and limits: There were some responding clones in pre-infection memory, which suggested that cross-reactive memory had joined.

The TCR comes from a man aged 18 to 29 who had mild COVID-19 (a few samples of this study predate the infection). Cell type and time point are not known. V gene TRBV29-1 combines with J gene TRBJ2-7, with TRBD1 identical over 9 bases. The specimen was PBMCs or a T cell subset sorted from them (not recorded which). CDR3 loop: CSVRDRASYEQYF. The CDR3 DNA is TGCAGCGTTCGGGACAGGGCCTCCTACGAGCAGTACTTC.